This T cell receptor (beta chain) appears in the sequencing data of a study of blood T cell repertoires in COVID-19. Turning to the study itself: Acute and convalescent COVID-19 specimens originated in the United States, Italy and Spain. Sources were T cells, B-cell-depleted T cells, or PBMCs; the material itself was cDNA or gDNA.

Per the original methods: Estimation of nucleated cell counts relied on the amplification of reference gene primers. Here immunoSEQ multiplex PCR was the method, and the copy in TCRdb shows in-frame clones only, minus some. The V and J calls and clone size were taken over from that table, and D and trimming were inferred from the DNA. Here the sample spans about 310,000 clones, over 75% being singletons. The CDR3 contains 19 residues. Germline assignment: CDR1 SGDLS and CDR2 YYNGEE. V was clipped by 0 bases and J by 4 bases; unmatched bases: 13. The sequence was obtained from a woman aged 45-60 years who had recovered from COVID-19. The gene calls are TRBV9 and TRBJ1-6; 7 nucleotides line up with TRBD1. The sample consisted of peripheral blood. CDR3 sequence reads: CASSVDGRRAGGYNSPLHF. The CDR3 bases are TGTGCCAGCAGCGTAGACGGGCGTAGGGCAGGGGGTTATAATTCACCCCTCCACTTT.